The subject of this entry is one T cell receptor beta chain. Each participant's cohort was designated according to participant-reported clinical history. This CDR3 spans 14 amino acids. Looked up from germline, CDR1 is LGHDT and CDR2 is YNNKEL (reference sequence). Trimming took off 0 bases at V and 6 bases at J, with 11 bases between the two ends. These data are taken from a study of blood T cell repertoires in COVID-19. Measured with immunoSEQ multiplex PCR; TCRdb has only the in-frame clones, and not every one. The sample comprises 370,000 or so clones, more than 75% of which are singletons, and 1.3% rests with the top ten.

The rearrangement uses TRBV3-1 (or the pseudogene TRBV3-2) and TRBJ1-1; D not certain. The sample was PBMCs or T cells enriched from blood (not recorded which). This sequence originates from a man aged 30 to 45 who had recovered from COVID-19. In DNA, the CDR3 is TGTGCCAGCAGCCAAGATTATCGGGGTGCTGAAGCTTTCTTT. This gives the protein CASSQDYRGAEAFF.